This passage covers 21 T cell receptor beta chains from one sample sequenced in a study of human T cells and chemical hapten exposure. Stated time point: patch test 2, 6 weeks after DPC sensitization. Treatment of the sample: therapeutic diphenylcyclopropenone sensitization with weekly scalp DPC. In TCRdb, the RACE reads were re-called with MiXCR into one record per CDR3 protein. The sample consists of about 380,000 distinct CDR3 sequences, about 6.9% of them appearing once. Sample: whole blood, taken in connection with sensitization to the hapten diphenylcyclopropenone (DPC). These receptor sequences come from a woman younger than 35 with alopecia areata. Some clones in this sample may be carry-over from other donors' samples.

The gene calls are TRBV6-5 and TRBJ2-3, with 9 bases identical to TRBD2. Germline V lookup: CDR1 MNHEY, CDR2 SVGAGI. This CDR3 spans 16 amino acids. V lost 0 bases and J lost 4; bases outside the gene matches: 5. The CDR3 loop is CASSYSAGGAPDTQYF. For the CDR3, the DNA is TGTGCCAGCAGTTACTCTGCGGGGGGGGCACCAGATACGCAGTATTTT.

This clonotype was detected many times. The chain has TRBV6-2 or TRBV6-3 and TRBJ1-4; 7 bases are shared with TRBD1. The length of the CDR3 is 14 residues. Germline CDR1 and CDR2: MNHEY and SVGEGT. V was pared by 4 bases and J by 8 bases, with 7 bases of the junction left unmatched. CDR3 in amino acids: CASSLPDRPEKLFF. CDR3 nucleotide sequence: TGTGCCAGCAGTTTGCCGGACAGGCCCGAAAAACTGTTTTTT.

This clonotype was seen only a few times. This chain uses TRBV6-6 with TRBJ2-5, with a possible D match to TRBD2 (6 bases). Trimming cost V 10 bases and J 5 bases, with 23 bases left between them. The CDR3 contains 15 residues. Germline values: CDR1 MNHNY, CDR2 SVGAGI (reference sequence). As DNA, the CDR3 is TGTGCCATTACAACCGGGACTTCGGCTCATGAGACCCAGTACTTC. Its protein product is CAITTGTSAHETQYF.

J is TRBJ2-3 and V is TRBV15; 10 bases line up with TRBD2. The CDR3 consists of 19 residues. Trimming removed 1 base from V and 2 bases from J; junction bases left unmatched: 12. Germline V gene data show CDR1 as LNHNV and CDR2 as YYDKDF (reference sequence). The CDR3 here is CATSRVPPGLAESTDTQYF. CDR3 in DNA: TGTGCCACCAGCAGAGTCCCCCCAGGACTAGCGGAATCCACAGATACGCAGTATTTT.

V usage is TRBV20-1 and J usage is TRBJ2-7; a weak D match, TRBD1 (6 bases). CDR3 length: 14 residues. Germline CDR1 is DFQATT and CDR2 is SNEGSKA (reference sequence). Trimming removed 5 bases from V and 5 bases from J, with 19 bases in between. The CDR3 DNA reads TGCAGTGCTGCAATACCCCGGGACATAAACGAGCAGTACTTC. Amino acid sequence: CSAAIPRDINEQYF.

This clonotype has only a few counts. The chain joins TRBV20-1 to TRBJ1-1; 8 nucleotides match TRBD1. This CDR3 spans 15 amino acids. Per the germline V gene, CDR1 is DFQATT and CDR2 is SNEGSKA (reference sequence). J gave up 6 bases and V 1 base, and 10 bases lay outside the gene matches. In nucleotides, the CDR3 is TGCAGTGCTAGAGTTCCAGGGGGCGTACGGGCTGAAGCTTTCTTT. Translating it yields CSARVPGGVRAEAFF.

V gene TRBV7-2 combines with J gene TRBJ1-2; a weak D match, TRBD1 (6 bases). Germline lookup yields CDR1 SGHTA and CDR2 FQGNSA. Trimming removed 0 bases from V and 1 base from J, with 12 bases in between. CDR3 size: 16 residues. CDR3 sequence (DNA): TGTGCCAGCAGCTTAGCGGTCAGGGGCAATAACTATGGCTACACCTTC. It yields the protein CASSLAVRGNNYGYTF. Complete variable domain (other parts from reference TRBV7-2 and TRBJ1-2): GAGVSQSPSNKVTEKGKDVELRCDPISGHTALYWYRQSLGQGLEFLIYFQGNSAPDKSGLPSDRFSAERTGGSVSTLTIQRTQQEDSAVYLCASSLAVRGNNYGYTFGSGTRLTVV.

This clonotype was recorded a few times. The chain is built from TRBV20-1 and TRBJ2-7; the match to TRBD1 covers 7 bases. V lost 8 bases and J lost 5; bases outside the gene matches: 9. Germline V gene sequence: CDR1 DFQATT, CDR2 SNEGSKA (reference sequence). This CDR3 is built from 12 residues. The CDR3 spells CSTGTVLDEQYF. CDR3 in DNA: TGCAGTACCGGGACAGTCCTCGACGAGCAGTACTTC.

This clonotype was found a few times. V is TRBV28 and J is TRBJ2-6; D is possibly TRBD2 (7 bases). V was clipped by 3 bases and J by 2 bases, with 20 bases between them. Germline V gene lookup returns CDR1 MDHEN and CDR2 SYDVKM. There are 19 residues in the CDR3. The CDR3 loop reads CASSLPSQGGGAGANVLTF. Here the CDR3 DNA reads TGTGCCAGCAGTTTGCCGTCACAGGGCGGGGGAGCTGGGGCCAACGTCCTGACTTTC.

This clonotype occurred a few times. V is TRBV7-2 and J is TRBJ2-1; 9 bases match TRBD1. In germline, CDR1 is SGHTA, CDR2 FQGNSA. Trimming took 6 bases from V and 12 from J; bases not matched to a gene: 6. The CDR3 contains 12 residues. CDR3 amino acids: CASSGRQGGQFF. The CDR3 DNA reads as TGTGCCAGCAGTGGCAGACAGGGGGGGCAGTTCTTC.

On this clonotype itself: Being one base from a much bigger clone, this may be a read error. CDR3 DNA sequence: TGTGCCAGCAGCGGTACTAGCGAGGGCGGCCTTAGCACAGATACGCAGTATTTT. It yields the protein CASSGTSEGGLSTDTQYF. The rearrangement links TRBV7-8 to TRBJ2-3; 7 bases map to TRBD2. V dropped 5 bases and J dropped 0; count of bases not matched to a gene: 14. Germline V gene lookup returns CDR1 SGHVS and CDR2 FQNEAQ. This CDR3 comprises 18 residues.

The gene calls are TRBV12-3 or TRBV12-4 and TRBJ2-1, with 12 bases identical to TRBD1. This CDR3 is 19 amino acids long. With V trimmed by 5 bases and J by 5 bases, 16 bases remained unmatched. The CDR3 DNA reads TGTGCCAGCAGTCCTCCGGGACAGGGGGCGCACGTGTTAGACAATGAGCAGTTCTTC. Amino acid sequence: CASSPPGQGAHVLDNEQFF.

This clonotype was recorded a few times. The V gene is TRBV2, the J gene TRBJ1-1; D is possibly TRBD1 (5 bases). The CDR3 is 17 residues long. The ends were cut back, 8 bases at V and 0 bases at J, with 22 bases in the middle. Germline V gene lookup returns CDR1 SNHLY and CDR2 FYNNEI. CDR3 DNA sequence: TGTGCCAGCCTAACAATGGGACGGCGCTCCATGAACACTGAAGCTTTCTTT. Translated: CASLTMGRRSMNTEAFF.

This chain connects TRBV4-3 to TRBJ2-7, with 10 bases that match TRBD1. Germline CDR1 reads LGHNA; CDR2 reads YSLEER. The V and J ends lost 0 bases and 5 bases, in that order; junction bases with no gene match: 7. This CDR3 is 16 amino acids long. CDR3 in DNA: TGCGCCAGCAGCCAAGATCCTGGGACAGGGGTCCACGAGCAGTACTTC. This encodes CASSQDPGTGVHEQYF.

In its sample, this clonotype was seen many times. This chain links TRBV18 with TRBJ1-3, with a tentative D call TRBD1 (6 bases). CDR1 KGHSH and CDR2 LQKENI come from the germline V gene. Trimming pared 0 bases from V and 2 bases from J, leaving 8 bases between. This CDR3 region has 15 residues. CDR3 sequence reads: CASSPPRTAGNTIYF. The CDR3 DNA sequence: TGTGCCAGCTCACCACCTCGGACAGCTGGAAACACCATATATTTT.

V and J are TRBV20-1 and TRBJ2-3, with 8 bases matching TRBD2. Trimming took 5 bases from V and 2 from J; bases not matched to a gene: 6. Germline-derived CDR1 and CDR2 are DFQATT and SNEGSKA (reference sequence). The CDR3 consists of 14 residues. The CDR3 DNA follows: TGCAGTGCTGGTGTAGCGGGGATCACAGATACGCAGTATTTT. Translation gives CSAGVAGITDTQYF.

This clonotype was detected only a few times. This chain connects TRBV28 to TRBJ1-6, with D possibly matching TRBD1 (6 bases). CDR3 length: 12 residues. Germline V gene lookup returns CDR1 MDHEN and CDR2 SYDVKM. V was cut by 4 bases and J by 11 bases, with 9 bases left in between. DNA of the CDR3: TGTGCCAGCAGTTACGAGGGGGCACCCCTCCACTTT. This translates into CASSYEGAPLHF.

This clonotype was counted between two and nine times. V gene TRBV6-5 combines with J gene TRBJ1-2, with 10 bases fitting TRBD1. V lost 2 bases, J lost 7 bases, and 7 bases stayed unmatched. Germline V gives CDR1 MNHEY, CDR2 SVGAGI. CDR3 size: 15 residues. Here the CDR3 reads CASSYTGTGVPGYTF. CDR3 DNA: TGTGCCAGCAGTTACACCGGGACAGGGGTTCCTGGCTACACCTTC.

This clonotype was detected many times. The chain is built from TRBV6-2 or TRBV6-3 and TRBJ2-3, with D possibly being TRBD1 or TRBD2 (5 bases each). The germline CDR1 and CDR2 sequences are MNHEY and SVGEGT. Trimming cost V 3 bases and J 4 bases, with 14 bases left between them. The CDR3 contains 15 residues. The CDR3 here is CASSYRGPEADTQYF. The DNA for the CDR3 is TGTGCCAGCAGTTATCGGGGACCTGAGGCAGATACGCAGTATTTT.

The V call is TRBV27, the J call TRBJ2-5; tentatively, D is TRBD2 (5 bases). Germline V gene data show CDR1 as MNHEY and CDR2 as SMNVEV (reference sequence). The CDR3 has 16 residues. V was clipped by 2 bases and J by 3 bases, with 16 bases between them. CDR3 DNA: TGTGCCAGCAGTTTAGGAGGAACCCAGGCAAAAGAGACCCAGTACTTC. Protein: CASSLGGTQAKETQYF.

In this sample, this clonotype turned up many times. The DNA of the CDR3 is TGTGCCAGCAGCTTAGCTCAGCGGGGGACCACAGATACGCAGTATTTT. Translation: CASSLAQRGTTDTQYF. This chain connects TRBV7-9 to TRBJ2-3; 8 bases map to TRBD2. Germline V gene sequence: CDR1 SEHNR, CDR2 FQNEAQ (reference sequence). The CDR3 length is 16 residues. J lost 2 bases, V lost 0 bases, and 4 bases had no gene match.